This T cell receptor beta chain was sequenced in a study of CD8+CD57+ T cells in acquired aplastic anemia. Study-level background: The study obtained an average of 3.2 ug of DNA from sorted CD4+ and CD8+ cells.

The sequenced patients had an expansion of CD8+CD57+ cells seen by flow cytometry. As a group, the patients uniformly had severe acquired aplastic anemia. Patients had not yet gotten any therapy when their blood was taken for sampling. Genomic DNA acted as the template from which TCR beta VDJ combination and CDR3 sequence profiling were carried out. MiXCR, applied by TCRdb to the reads, yields one record per CDR3 protein. The table lists 150,000 to 200,000 distinct CDR3 sequences, almost 50% of them singletons. The germline gives CDR1 MGHDK, CDR2 SYGVNS. V gave up 1 base and J gave up 11 bases; unmatched junction bases: 15. CDR3 length: 16 residues.

The sample taken for sequencing was sorted CD4+, CD8+, or CD8+CD57+ T cells (not recorded which) from PBMCs. The sequence came from a human donor with aplastic anemia. The rearrangement uses TRBV25-1 and TRBJ2-5, with 8 nucleotides matching TRBD1. CDR3 nucleotide sequence: TGTGCCAGCAGTGAATGGGCGGGACAGGACGTTGAGGAGCAGTACTTC. Translated: CASSEWAGQDVEEQYF.